Detailed here is one TCR beta chain. Its antigen remains unknown. Single viable CD3+CD4+CD8-CD45RO+ cells were sorted as the memory CD4+ T cells. Measured with immunoSEQ multiplex PCR; TCRdb has only the in-frame clones, and not every one. The top ten clones hold approximately 1.5% of a sample with roughly 48,000 clones, about four fifths of them seen once. These data come from a study of memory CD4+ T cells and cytomegalovirus serostatus. Trimming took 6 bases from V and 3 from J; bases not matched to a gene: 7. This CDR3 contains 14 residues. Germline V gene sequence: CDR1 SQVTM, CDR2 ANQGSEA. Study-level results: Repertoires predicted CMV serostatus with median bootstrapped AUC of approximately 0.94. CD4+ memory repertoires contained about 40% of the 164 reported CMV TCRbeta sequences.

This chain uses TRBV29-1 with TRBJ2-7; 11 bases are shared with TRBD1. Input material: memory CD4+ T cells from blood. This TCR was sampled from an adult in good health and CMV-seropositive. The CDR3 sequence is CSVAPGTGGYEQYF. The CDR3 DNA is TGCAGCGTGGCCCCCGGGACAGGGGGCTACGAGCAGTACTTC.